Each of the 21 T cell receptor beta chains below was sequenced from the same sample in a study of shared clonotypes between healthy human individuals. The assay was immunoSEQ multiplex PCR, and TCRdb's table has in-frame clones only and misses some. The table includes 1,500,000 or so clones, roughly 96% detected once. The sequenced material came from naive CD4+ T cells sorted from blood. Subset given: CD45RA+ positively selected. The receptor source for this set is a man aged 25-40 years in good health.

The chain employs TRBV7-9 and TRBJ2-3; D may be TRBD1 or TRBD2 (5 bases each). The CDR3 has 13 residues. Germline-derived CDR1 and CDR2 are SEHNR and FQNEAQ (reference sequence). Trimming left V 3 bases short and J 7 bases short, with 11 bases between. CDR3 sequence reads: CASSFKGSNTQYF. The CDR3 DNA reads TGTGCCAGCAGCTTTAAGGGGAGTAATACGCAGTATTTT.

This chain connects TRBV25-1 to TRBJ2-3, with D hard to call. V lost 3 bases, J lost 0 bases, and 4 bases lay in between. The germline CDR1 and CDR2 sequences are MGHDK and SYGVNS. The CDR3 contains 13 residues. CDR3 sequence (DNA): TGTGCCAGCAGTGATCTCAGCACAGATACGCAGTATTTT. Encoded protein: CASSDLSTDTQYF.

V usage is TRBV7-8 and J usage is TRBJ2-1; TRBD1 matches 10 bases. V gave up 5 bases and J gave up 5 bases; unmatched junction bases: 9. CDR3 size: 16 residues. Germline CDR1 reads SGHVS; CDR2 reads FQNEAQ. The DNA for the CDR3 is TGTGCCAGCAGCAGAACCGGGACAGGGGTTGACAATGAGCAGTTCTTC. Amino acids: CASSRTGTGVDNEQFF.

On this clone itself: Other DNA sequences of this sample code for an identical CDR3. The chain joins TRBV20-1 to TRBJ2-7; D is unclear. V lost 6 bases and J 2 bases, leaving 5 bases between the germline ends. The V gene's germline CDR1 is DFQATT and CDR2 SNEGSKA (reference sequence). This CDR3 has 10 residues. The CDR3 nucleotides read TGCAGTGCCTCGACCTACGAGCAGTACTTC. Protein product: CSASTYEQYF.

The J gene is TRBJ1-5, the V gene TRBV28; unclear D gene. V was pared by 6 bases and J by 0 bases, with 21 bases between. The CDR3 spans 18 residues. The germline CDR1 and CDR2 sequences are MDHEN and SYDVKM. The CDR3 bases are TGTGCCAGCAGGACCCTTTGGGCAGATCAATATAGCAATCAGCCCCAGCATTTT. This encodes CASRTLWADQYSNQPQHF.

This rearrangement joins TRBV18 to TRBJ1-5; D may be TRBD1 (5 bases). Trimming took off 4 bases at V and 3 bases at J, with 10 bases between the two ends. Per the germline V gene, CDR1 is KGHSH and CDR2 is LQKENI. This CDR3 comprises 14 residues. The CDR3 bases are TGTGCCAGCTCACGGGGAGGGGACAATCAGCCCCAGCATTTT. Translated, it gives CASSRGGDNQPQHF.

The chain carries TRBV7-2 and TRBJ2-7, with TRBD1 matching 7 bases. The germline gives CDR1 SGHTA, CDR2 FQGNSA. The ends lost 3 bases at V and 3 bases at J; junction bases unmatched: 5. This CDR3 is 14 amino acids long. CDR3 loop: CASSFRDRDYEQYF. DNA of the CDR3: TGTGCCAGCAGCTTTAGGGACAGAGACTACGAGCAGTACTTC.

The chain employs TRBV6-1 and TRBJ2-5; D uncertain. Germline loops: CDR1 MNHNS, CDR2 SASEGT. This CDR3 is 12 amino acids long. The V end was cut by 5 bases, the J end by 5 bases, with 9 bases between. This chain's CDR3 is CASSPLRETQYF. In DNA form, the CDR3 reads TGTGCCAGCAGTCCATTGCGGGAGACCCAGTACTTC.

CDR3 loop: CASSLSLRSSYEQYF. CDR3 nucleotide sequence: TGTGCCAGCAGCTTGAGTCTCAGGAGCTCCTACGAGCAGTACTTC. The chain is built from TRBV5-5 and TRBJ2-7; no reliable D call. Germline V gene sequence: CDR1 SGHKS, CDR2 YYEKEE (reference sequence). Trimming left V 1 base short and J 0 bases short, with 11 bases between. This CDR3 has 15 residues.

The gene calls are TRBV27 and TRBJ2-7; 8 positions agree with TRBD2. The J segment lost 3 bases and the V segment lost 6 bases, leaving 10 bases of the junction unmatched. Germline CDR1 MNHEY, CDR2 SMNVEV (reference sequence). This CDR3 contains 15 residues. CDR3 amino acids: CASSRREGGVYEQYF. The CDR3 region has the DNA TGTGCCAGCAGCCGACGGGAGGGAGGCGTCTACGAGCAGTACTTC.

This clone was found once. The chain combines TRBV29-1 with TRBJ2-6; 12 bases are shared with TRBD2. After removal of 7 bases from V and 0 bases from J, the junction contained 4 bases not matched to a gene. Germline CDR1 SQVTM, CDR2 ANQGSEA. The length of the CDR3 is 16 residues. CDR3 protein: CSAGLAGRSGANVLTF. CDR3 bases: TGCAGCGCAGGACTAGCGGGGCGCTCTGGGGCCAACGTCCTGACTTTC.

V and J are TRBV27 and TRBJ2-7, with 7 bases matching TRBD2. Germline CDR1 is MNHEY and CDR2 is SMNVEV (reference sequence). CDR3 size: 14 residues. V shed 6 bases and J 5 bases; nucleotides not matched to a gene: 10. CDR3 residues: CASSPPRLAHEQYF. The DNA of the CDR3 is TGTGCCAGCAGCCCACCCAGACTAGCCCACGAGCAGTACTTC.

This sequence joins TRBV28 and TRBJ2-4; 7 nucleotides match TRBD2. CDR3 length equals 17 residues. The ends lost 2 bases at V and 2 bases at J; junction bases unmatched: 9. Germline lookup yields CDR1 MDHEN and CDR2 SYDVKM. The CDR3 coding sequence is TGTGCCAGCAGTTTAAGCGGGCTAGCGGTGACCAAAAACATTCAGTACTTC. This encodes CASSLSGLAVTKNIQYF.

The genes are TRBV28 and TRBJ1-4, with D unclear. The CDR3 has 15 amino acids. Per germline, CDR1 MDHEN and CDR2 SYDVKM. Trimming took off 4 bases at V and 3 bases at J, with 12 bases between the two ends. CDR3 protein: CASSSDPRANEKLFF. CDR3 sequence (DNA): TGTGCCAGCAGTTCAGACCCGAGGGCTAATGAAAAACTGTTTTTT.

This clone was detected a few times. The V call is TRBV5-1, the J call TRBJ2-5; D is uncertain. The germline V and J ends were trimmed by 6 bases and 2 bases, with 11 bases remaining between them. CDR1 and CDR2 (germline): SGHRS, YFSETQ. This CDR3 spans 13 amino acids. In DNA form, the CDR3 reads TGCGCCAGCAAATTTCAGGTTCAAGAGACCCAGTACTTC. It is translated as CASKFQVQETQYF.

This clone has just one count. The chain carries TRBV6-5 and TRBJ1-3; no firm D call. Germline CDR1 and CDR2: MNHEY and SVGAGI. Between the trimmed V and J ends, which lost 5 bases and 0 bases, there was a span of 8 bases. This CDR3 has 14 residues. The CDR3 here is CASSPSVSGNTIYF. Written as DNA, the CDR3 is TGTGCCAGCAGTCCATCCGTCTCTGGAAACACCATATATTTT.

The chain links TRBV28 to TRBJ2-7, with D uncertain. The CDR3 is made up of 15 amino acids. The V end was cut by 6 bases, the J end by 2 bases, with 17 bases between. Germline-derived CDR1 and CDR2 are MDHEN and SYDVKM. The DNA of the CDR3 is TGTGCCAGCAGACTTCGAAACTGGGCTACCTACGAGCAGTACTTC. Encoded protein: CASRLRNWATYEQYF.

The chain recombines TRBV19 with TRBJ2-1, with D perhaps matching TRBD2 (6 bases). The CDR3 spans 14 residues. Trimming cost V 4 bases and J 12 bases, with 19 bases left between them. The germline CDR1 and CDR2 sequences are LNHDA and SQIVND (reference sequence). DNA for the CDR3: TGTGCCAGTAGTACGCGGGACTGGTCTTTTGGGCAGTTCTTC. Its protein is CASSTRDWSFGQFF.

This chain links TRBV6-5 with TRBJ1-4; D remains ambiguous. V lost 6 bases and J lost 7, with 15 bases in between. The V gene's germline CDR1 is MNHEY and CDR2 SVGAGI. This CDR3 is built from 14 residues. The CDR3 DNA reads TGTGCCAGCAGACTGCTTTTGGGTGGTGAAAAACTGTTTTTT. Its translation: CASRLLLGGEKLFF.

This chain joins TRBV5-4 and TRBJ1-2; 7 nucleotides align to TRBD1. The CDR3 is made up of 14 amino acids. The ends lost 2 bases at V and 4 bases at J; junction bases unmatched: 5. The germline CDR1 and CDR2 sequences are SGHNT and YYREEE (reference sequence). The CDR3 loop reads CASSFPGQPYGYTF. CDR3 DNA: TGTGCCAGCAGCTTTCCGGGACAGCCCTATGGCTACACCTTC. Full variable domain (outside the CDR3, taken from reference TRBV5-4 and TRBJ1-2): ETGVTQSPTHLIKTRGQQVTLRCSSQSGHNTVSWYQQALGQGPQFIFQYYREEENGRGNFPPRFSGLQFPNYSSELNVNALELDDSALYLCASSFPGQPYGYTFGSGTRLTVV.

This clone occurred once. The CDR3 region is CASSSPRAGSYNEQFF. The DNA for the CDR3 is TGTGCCAGCAGCTCTCCACGGGCGGGCTCCTACAATGAGCAGTTCTTC. The V and J genes are TRBV7-3 and TRBJ2-1, with D tentatively TRBD2 (5 bases). Germline V gene sequence: CDR1 SGHTA, CDR2 FQGTGA. Trimming took off 4 bases at V and 0 bases at J, with 13 bases between the two ends. CDR3 length: 16 amino acids.